These T cell receptor beta chains were read from a single sample in a study of shared clonotypes between healthy human individuals. The data were produced by immunoSEQ multiplex PCR, yet TCRdb's version contains in-frame clones alone and is incomplete. The table records some 2,500,000 clones, about 90% of them present only once. Material: naive CD4+ T cells from PBMCs. These receptors were taken from a man between 18 and 35 years old in good health. Some clones in this sample may be carry-over from other donors' samples. Each CDR3 is given with its conserved first and last residue. The D gene is left open where the match is weak. Not all rows give a size; the values are once, few, many and, for expanded clones, a class.

v_call	clone_size	d_call	j_call	cdr3_length	cdr3_nt	cdr3_aa
TRBV7-9	.	.	TRBJ1-1	14	TGTGCCAGCAGCCGAAACGCCCCGGACACTGAAGCTTTCTTT	CASSRNAPDTEAFF
TRBV25-1	.	TRBD1	TRBJ1-3	17	TGTGCCAGCAGTGAATATGAGGGACAGGGGGCTAGAAACACCATATATTTT	CASSEYEGQGARNTIYF
TRBV5-1	.	.	TRBJ2-7	17	TGCGCCAGCAGCTTGGCCAATGCGGCGGGGCTATCCTACGAGCAGTACTTC	CASSLANAAGLSYEQYF
TRBV11-2	.	.	TRBJ1-1	13	TGTGCCAGCAGCTTACAGGGAAACACTGAAGCTTTCTTT	CASSLQGNTEAFF
TRBV7-3	.	.	TRBJ2-5	14	TGTGCCAGCAGCTTATCCCGGGGCGAAGAGACCCAGTACTTC	CASSLSRGEETQYF
TRBV18	.	TRBD1	TRBJ1-4	16	TGTGCCAGCTCACCCCCCGGGACAGGAACATATGAAAAACTGTTTTTT	CASSPPGTGTYEKLFF
TRBV28	.	TRBD2	TRBJ2-3	19	TGTGCCAGCAGTTTTGCTAGCGGGAGGGCCGTGAGGGGCACAGATACGCAGTATTTT	CASSFASGRAVRGTDTQYF
TRBV7-2	.	TRBD2	TRBJ2-7	15	TGTGCCAGCAGCTTCCCGGGACTAGACGCCTACGAGCAGTACTTC	CASSFPGLDAYEQYF
TRBV10-3	few	TRBD1	TRBJ1-2	18	TGTGCCATCAGTGGCGGCGGGGACAGGGGGCGCCGTGGCCATGGCTACACCTTC	CAISGGGDRGRRGHGYTF
TRBV5-4	.	.	TRBJ2-2	16	TGTGCCAGCAGCTTGGGCGGCGGACCCAACACCGGGGAGCTGTTTTTT	CASSLGGGPNTGELFF
TRBV9	.	.	TRBJ1-1	13	TGTGCCAGCAGCACACCAGGGGAAACTGAAGCTTTCTTT	CASSTPGETEAFF
TRBV30	.	TRBD1	TRBJ1-6	12	TGTGCCTCGGGACAGTTAAATTCACCCCTCCACTTT	CASGQLNSPLHF
TRBV4-1	.	.	TRBJ2-7	19	TGCGCCAGCAGCCAAGATCGGAGTATTCCGAACTCGCTAACCTACGAGCAGTACTTC	CASSQDRSIPNSLTYEQYF
TRBV19	.	.	TRBJ2-5	14	TGTGCCAGTAGTATCTCCCAGGGGGGAGAGACCCAGTACTTC	CASSISQGGETQYF
TRBV28	.	.	TRBJ2-7	12	TGTGCCAGCAAGGAGGGGAGATACGAGCAGTACTTC	CASKEGRYEQYF
TRBV5-4	few	.	TRBJ1-2	14	TGTGCCAGCAGCTTGGCAGGGGCCGCGGGGGGCTACACCTTC	CASSLAGAAGGYTF
TRBV6-1	.	.	TRBJ1-5	13	TGTGCCAGCGAGAACAACAACAATCAGCCCCAGCATTTT	CASENNNNQPQHF
TRBV27	.	TRBD2	TRBJ2-7	14	TGTGCCAGCAAGGGGACTAGCGGGAAGCGGGAGCAGTACTTC	CASKGTSGKREQYF
TRBV28	.	TRBD1	TRBJ2-2	15	TGTGCCAGCACCAGACAGGGAAGGGTCACCGGGGAGCTGTTTTTT	CASTRQGRVTGELFF
TRBV7-8	.	.	TRBJ2-1	14	TGTGCCAGCAGCTTGATCAACGTGCCCATTGAGCAGTTCTTC	CASSLINVPIEQFF
TRBV10-1	.	.	TRBJ1-2	14	TGCGCCAGCACCTACCCTTGGGGAGGACAAGGCTACACCTTC	CASTYPWGGQGYTF
TRBV11-3	.	.	TRBJ2-1	15	TGTGCCAGCAGCATAACCCGGGCAGGGGAGAATGAGCAGTTCTTC	CASSITRAGENEQFF
TRBV27	.	.	TRBJ1-5	15	TGTGCCAGCAGTTCCCAACAGGTTCGGAATCAGCCCCAGCATTTT	CASSSQQVRNQPQHF
TRBV2	.	.	TRBJ2-6	16	TGTGCCAGCAGTGATCAGGGAAGCTCTGGGGCCAACGTCCTGACTTTC	CASSDQGSSGANVLTF